This section outlines one T cell receptor (beta chain) sequence together with its context. The data belong to a study of shared clonotypes between healthy human individuals. The CDR3 is 17 amino acids. Replicate PCRs for unsorted PBMC used roughly 320 ng DNA (roughly 29,000 T cell genomes). Generated by immunoSEQ multiplex PCR, the TCRdb table keeps only in-frame clones and is missing some. The top ten hold approximately 12% of the sample, which has 400,000 to 500,000 clones, around 80% seen once. Sequencing was done on a sample of PBMCs. This TCR was sampled from a woman aged 40 to 55 in good health. Some clones in this sample may be carry-over from other donors' samples. The chain employs TRBV12-2 and TRBJ2-6; no check of the table's D call, TRBD2, against the DNA was made. TRBV12-2 is classified as a pseudogene. CDR3 nucleotide sequence: TGTGCAAGTCGCATGCGGAACACACAAAGTCGGGCCAACGTCCTGACTTTC. This gives the protein CASRMRNTQSRANVLTF.